This is a list of T cell receptor beta chains from one sample in a study of STAT5B mutations in CD4+ large granular lymphocyte leukemia. Some clones are missing from TCRdb's copy, which holds only in-frame ones; the method was immunoSEQ multiplex PCR. The data contain about 21,000 clones, 70% to 85% of them singletons. The sample comprised CD4+ T cells from blood buffy coats. These receptors all come from a human donor in good health. CDR3s include the opening cysteine and the closing phenylalanine or tryptophan. D genes are given only for firm matches. Expanded clones get a size class; other rows say once, few or many, or leave the size out.

>-|TRBJ1-2|TRBV11-2|-
CASSLDNGLYGYTF
TGTGCCAGCAGCTTAGATAACGGCTTATATGGCTACACCTTC
>-|TRBJ1-5|TRBV6-4|TRBD1
CASIDGTGGPYSNQPQHF
TGTGCCAGCATTGACGGGACAGGGGGTCCCTATAGCAATCAGCCCCAGCATTTT
>-|TRBJ2-5|TRBV30|-
CAWSPSLVETQYF
TGTGCCTGGAGCCCTTCCTTGGTGGAGACCCAGTACTTC
>-|TRBJ2-1|TRBV29-1|-
CSVEDNEQFF
TGCAGCGTTGAGGACAATGAGCAGTTCTTC
>-|TRBJ2-7|TRBV2|TRBD1
CASSGTGGHEQYF
TGTGCCAGCAGTGGGACAGGGGGCCACGAGCAGTACTTC
>-|TRBJ2-7|TRBV10-2|-
CASGGGYEQYF
TGCGCCAGCGGTGGGGGCTACGAGCAGTACTTC
>-|TRBJ1-2|TRBV11-2|-
CASSLESGAGYTF
TGTGCCAGCAGCTTAGAGTCGGGGGCTGGCTACACCTTC
>-|TRBJ1-4|TRBV2|-
CASGRQDLGSEKLFF
TGTGCCAGCGGAAGACAGGACCTAGGAAGTGAAAAACTGTTTTTT
>few|TRBJ2-2|TRBV12-1|-
CASLRRTGELFF
TGTGCCAGCCTACGGAGGACCGGGGAGCTGTTTTTT
>-|TRBJ2-1|TRBV10-1|TRBD2
CASMRSSGRNNEQFF
TGCGCCAGCATGAGGAGTAGCGGGAGGAATAATGAGCAGTTCTTC
>-|TRBJ1-1|TRBV9|-
CASSVTPNTEAFF
TGTGCCAGCAGCGTAACACCGAACACTGAAGCTTTCTTT
>-|TRBJ1-1|TRBV7-9|TRBD1
CASSQDPETGLYTEAFF
TGTGCCAGCAGCCAAGACCCCGAGACAGGGCTGTACACTGAAGCTTTCTTT
>once|TRBJ2-7|TRBV11-2|-
CASSQQVYEQYF
TGTGCCAGCAGCCAACAAGTCTACGAGCAGTACTTC
>-|TRBJ2-1|TRBV10-2|TRBD2
CASRPGLAGDGEQFF
TGCGCCAGCAGACCGGGACTAGCGGGAGACGGTGAGCAGTTCTTC
>-|TRBJ2-5|TRBV5-4|-
CASSLGIADRQETQYF
TGTGCCAGCAGCTTGGGGATCGCCGATCGCCAAGAGACCCAGTACTTC
>-|TRBJ2-6|TRBV7-7|-
CASSLREPSFGANVLTF
TGTGCTAGCAGCCTTCGCGAGCCCTCTTTTGGGGCCAACGTCCTGACTTTC
>-|TRBJ1-5|TRBV6-1|-
CASSVFGVQQPQHF
TGTGCCAGCAGTGTATTCGGGGTACAACAGCCCCAGCATTTT
>few|TRBJ1-1|TRBV4-2|-
CASSQESGGRSAFF
TGTGCCAGCAGCCAAGAGTCCGGGGGCCGATCGGCTTTCTTT
>-|TRBJ2-6|TRBV15|TRBD1
CATSRGDRAGANVLTF
TGTGCCACCAGCAGAGGGGACAGGGCTGGGGCCAACGTCCTGACTTTC
>-|TRBJ2-3|TRBV5-1|TRBD2
CASSLAGGPADTQYF
TGCGCCAGCAGCTTAGCGGGAGGGCCTGCAGATACGCAGTATTTT
>once|TRBJ2-5|TRBV7-9|-
CASSIRGAGERETQYF
TGTGCCAGCAGCATCAGGGGGGCAGGGGAGAGAGAGACCCAGTACTTC
>once|TRBJ2-3|TRBV28|-
CAAGRPGSGASTDTQYF
TGTGCCGCTGGCCGCCCGGGAAGCGGAGCTAGCACAGATACGCAGTATTTT
>-|TRBJ1-1|TRBV11-2|-
CASSVQVNTEAFF
TGTGCCAGCAGCGTCCAGGTGAACACTGAAGCTTTCTTT
>-|TRBJ2-7|TRBV6-1|-
CASSVVRNYEQYF
TGTGCCAGCAGTGTCGTCCGTAATTACGAGCAGTACTTC
>few|TRBJ2-1|TRBV10-1|-
CASSDPQSREQFF
TGCGCCAGCAGTGACCCCCAGTCAAGGGAGCAGTTCTTC
>-|TRBJ1-5|TRBV6-1|-
CASSEDRNQPQHF
TGTGCCAGCAGTGAAGATAGAAATCAGCCCCAGCATTTT
>-|TRBJ2-7|TRBV5-1|TRBD1
CASSTGTGPILF
TGCGCCAGCAGCACCGGGACAGGCCCTATTCTCTTC
>-|TRBJ2-1|TRBV18|TRBD2
CASSSGLAGTTYNEQFF
TGTGCCAGCTCCTCGGGACTAGCGGGGACGACATACAATGAGCAGTTCTTC
>few|TRBJ2-1|TRBV2|-
CASSGRLEKQFF
TGTGCCAGCAGTGGCCGCCTAGAGAAGCAGTTCTTC
>once|TRBJ1-2|TRBV5-1|-
CASSLDKGNYGYTF
TGCGCCAGCAGCTTGGATAAGGGGAACTATGGCTACACCTTC
>-|TRBJ2-7|TRBV6-5|-
CASSGAGRSSYEQYF
TGTGCCAGCAGCGGGGCGGGAAGGAGCTCCTACGAGCAGTACTTC
>-|TRBJ2-5|TRBV2|-
CASSELGTRAGETQYF
TGTGCCAGCAGTGAACTCGGGACCCGGGCGGGCGAGACCCAGTACTTC
>-|TRBJ2-7|TRBV11-2|-
CASSPDPMGEYEQYF
TGTGCCAGCAGCCCCGACCCGATGGGGGAATACGAGCAGTACTTC
>-|TRBJ2-3|TRBV5-8|-
CASSLAQDTDTQYF
TGTGCCAGCAGCTTGGCCCAGGACACAGATACGCAGTATTTT
>-|TRBJ2-3|TRBV7-9|-
CASSLHQRVVLGSDTQYF
TGTGCCAGCAGCTTACATCAAAGGGTGGTTCTTGGTTCAGATACGCAGTATTTT
>-|TRBJ2-3|TRBV6-6|-
CASSDTDTQYF
TGTGCCAGCAGTGACACAGATACGCAGTATTTT